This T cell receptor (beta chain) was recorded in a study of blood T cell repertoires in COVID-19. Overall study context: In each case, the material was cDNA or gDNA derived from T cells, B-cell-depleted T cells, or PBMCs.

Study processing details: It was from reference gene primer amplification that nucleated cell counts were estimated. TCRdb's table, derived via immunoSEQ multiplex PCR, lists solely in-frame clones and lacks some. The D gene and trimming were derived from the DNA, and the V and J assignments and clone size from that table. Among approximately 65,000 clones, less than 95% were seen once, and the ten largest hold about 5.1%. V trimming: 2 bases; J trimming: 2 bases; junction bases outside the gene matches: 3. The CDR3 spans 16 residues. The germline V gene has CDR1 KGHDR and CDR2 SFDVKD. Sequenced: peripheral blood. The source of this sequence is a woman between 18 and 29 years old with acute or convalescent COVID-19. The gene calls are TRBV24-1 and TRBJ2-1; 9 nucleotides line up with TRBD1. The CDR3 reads CATSDSTGGAYNEQFF. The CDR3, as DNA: TGTGCCACCAGTGATTCTACAGGGGGCGCCTACAATGAGCAGTTCTTC.